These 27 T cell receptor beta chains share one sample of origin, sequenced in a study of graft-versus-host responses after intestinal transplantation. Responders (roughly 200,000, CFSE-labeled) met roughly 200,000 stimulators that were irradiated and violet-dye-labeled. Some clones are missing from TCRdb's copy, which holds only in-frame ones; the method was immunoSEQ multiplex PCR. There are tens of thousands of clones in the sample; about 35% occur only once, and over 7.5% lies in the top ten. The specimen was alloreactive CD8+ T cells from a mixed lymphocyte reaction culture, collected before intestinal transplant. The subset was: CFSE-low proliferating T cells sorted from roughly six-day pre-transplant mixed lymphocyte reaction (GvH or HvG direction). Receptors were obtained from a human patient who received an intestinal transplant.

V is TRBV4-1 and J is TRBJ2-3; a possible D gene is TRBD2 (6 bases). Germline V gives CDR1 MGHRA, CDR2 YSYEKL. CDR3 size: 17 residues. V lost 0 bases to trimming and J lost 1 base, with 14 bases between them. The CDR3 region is CASSQDRQWGGTDTQYF. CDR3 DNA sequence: TGCGCCAGCAGCCAAGATAGACAGTGGGGGGGCACAGATACGCAGTATTTT.

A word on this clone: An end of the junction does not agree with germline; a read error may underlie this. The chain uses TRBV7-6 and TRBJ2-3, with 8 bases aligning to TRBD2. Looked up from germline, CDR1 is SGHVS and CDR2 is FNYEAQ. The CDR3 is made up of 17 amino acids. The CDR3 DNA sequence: TGTGCCGGCAGCTTGGGAGTTAGCGGGGTTTTTACAGATACGCAGTATTTT. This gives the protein CAGSLGVSGVFTDTQYF. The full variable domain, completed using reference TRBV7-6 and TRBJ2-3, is GAGVSQSPRYKVTKRGQDVALRCDPISGHVSLYWYRQALGQGPEFLTYFNYEAQQDKSGLPNDRFSAERPEGSISTLTIQRTEQRDSAMYRCAGSLGVSGVFTDTQYFGPGTRLTVL.

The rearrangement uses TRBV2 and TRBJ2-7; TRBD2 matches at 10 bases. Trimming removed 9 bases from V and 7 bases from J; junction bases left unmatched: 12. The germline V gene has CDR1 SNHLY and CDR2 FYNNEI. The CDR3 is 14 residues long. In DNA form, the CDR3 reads TGTGCCAGTGATCCTAGCGGGGGCCGGGTGGAGCAGTACTTC. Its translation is CASDPSGGRVEQYF.

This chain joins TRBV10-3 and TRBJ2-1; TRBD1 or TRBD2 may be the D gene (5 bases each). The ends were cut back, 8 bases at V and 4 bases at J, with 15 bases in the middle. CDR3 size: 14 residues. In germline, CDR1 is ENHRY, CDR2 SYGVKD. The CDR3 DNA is TGTGCCATCGGCTCGGGGCTCATGTACAATGAGCAGTTCTTC. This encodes CAIGSGLMYNEQFF.

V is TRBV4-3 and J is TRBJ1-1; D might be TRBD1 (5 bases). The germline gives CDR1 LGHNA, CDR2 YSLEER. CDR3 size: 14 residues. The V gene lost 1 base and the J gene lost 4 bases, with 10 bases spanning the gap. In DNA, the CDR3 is TGCGCCAGCAGCCAAGTCGGCAGGGTCACTGAAGCTTTCTTT. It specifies CASSQVGRVTEAFF.

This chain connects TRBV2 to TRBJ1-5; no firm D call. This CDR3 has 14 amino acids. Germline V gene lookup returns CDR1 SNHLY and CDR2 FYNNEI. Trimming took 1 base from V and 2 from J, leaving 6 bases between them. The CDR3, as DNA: TGTGCCAGCAGTGAAGGGGTGGGCAATCAGCCCCAGCATTTT. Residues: CASSEGVGNQPQHF.

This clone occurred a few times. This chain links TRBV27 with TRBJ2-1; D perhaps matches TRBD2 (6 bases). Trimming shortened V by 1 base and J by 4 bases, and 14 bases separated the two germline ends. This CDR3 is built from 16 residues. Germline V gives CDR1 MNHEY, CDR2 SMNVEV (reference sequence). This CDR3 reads CASSLLGGGGYNEQFF. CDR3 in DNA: TGTGCCAGCAGTTTATTGGGCGGTGGGGGGTACAATGAGCAGTTCTTC.

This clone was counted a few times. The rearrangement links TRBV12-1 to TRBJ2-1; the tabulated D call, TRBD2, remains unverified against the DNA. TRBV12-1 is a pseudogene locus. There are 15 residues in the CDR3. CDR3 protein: CASSPPGGVYNEQFF. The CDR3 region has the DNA TGTGCCAGCAGCCCTCCCGGGGGGGTCTACAATGAGCAGTTCTTC.

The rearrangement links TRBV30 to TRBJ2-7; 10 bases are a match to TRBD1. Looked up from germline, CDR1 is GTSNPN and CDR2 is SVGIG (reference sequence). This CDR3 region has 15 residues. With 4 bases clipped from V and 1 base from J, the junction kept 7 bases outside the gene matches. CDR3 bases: TGTGCCTGGACTTGGGGGGGACAGGGGTCCTACGAGCAGTACTTC. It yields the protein CAWTWGGQGSYEQYF.

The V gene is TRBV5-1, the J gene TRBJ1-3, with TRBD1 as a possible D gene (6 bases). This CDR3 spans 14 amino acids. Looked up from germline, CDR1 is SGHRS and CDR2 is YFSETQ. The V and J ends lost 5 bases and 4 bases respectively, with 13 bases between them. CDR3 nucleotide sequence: TGCGCCAGCAGTGACGGCCAGGGGGGAAACACCATATATTTT. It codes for CASSDGQGGNTIYF.

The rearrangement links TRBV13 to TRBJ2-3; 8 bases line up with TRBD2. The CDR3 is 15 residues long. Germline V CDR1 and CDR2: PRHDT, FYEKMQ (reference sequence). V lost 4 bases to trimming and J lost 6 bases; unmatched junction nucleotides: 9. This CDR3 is CASSYPSGRGDTQYF. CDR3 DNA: TGTGCCAGCAGCTACCCGAGCGGGAGAGGGGATACGCAGTATTTT.

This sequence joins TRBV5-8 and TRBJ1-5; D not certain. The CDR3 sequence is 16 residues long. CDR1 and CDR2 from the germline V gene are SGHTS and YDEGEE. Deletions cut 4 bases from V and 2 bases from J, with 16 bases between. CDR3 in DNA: TGTGCCAGCAGCCAAGAAAGGGTCGGGGGCAATCAGCCCCAGCATTTT. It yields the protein CASSQERVGGNQPQHF.

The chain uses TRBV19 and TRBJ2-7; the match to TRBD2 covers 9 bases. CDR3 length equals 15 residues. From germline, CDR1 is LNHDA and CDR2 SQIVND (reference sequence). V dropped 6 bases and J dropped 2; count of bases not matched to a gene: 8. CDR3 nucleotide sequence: TGTGCCAGTAGATGGGCTAGCGGGGACGCCTACGAGCAGTACTTC. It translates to CASRWASGDAYEQYF.

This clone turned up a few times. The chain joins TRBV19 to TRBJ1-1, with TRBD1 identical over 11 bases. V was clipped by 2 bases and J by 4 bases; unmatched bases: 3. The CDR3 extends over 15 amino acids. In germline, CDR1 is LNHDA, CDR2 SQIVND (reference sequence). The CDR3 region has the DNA TGTGCCAGTAGTATATTGGGACAGGGGGGCACTGAAGCTTTCTTT. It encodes CASSILGQGGTEAFF.

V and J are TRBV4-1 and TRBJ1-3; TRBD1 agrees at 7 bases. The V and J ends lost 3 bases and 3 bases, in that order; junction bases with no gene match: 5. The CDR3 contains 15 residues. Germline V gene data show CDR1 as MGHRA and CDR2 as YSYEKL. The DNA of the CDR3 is TGCGCCAGCAGCCACCCACAGGGGAGTGGAAACACCATATATTTT. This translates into CASSHPQGSGNTIYF.

The CDR3 spells CASSSELYEQYF. The CDR3 nucleotides read TGCGCCAGCAGCTCGGAGCTCTACGAGCAGTACTTC. V and J are TRBV5-1 and TRBJ2-7, with no clear D. Germline V gene data show CDR1 as SGHRS and CDR2 as YFSETQ. V shed 3 bases and J shed 3 bases, with 7 bases lying between them. This CDR3 region has 12 residues.

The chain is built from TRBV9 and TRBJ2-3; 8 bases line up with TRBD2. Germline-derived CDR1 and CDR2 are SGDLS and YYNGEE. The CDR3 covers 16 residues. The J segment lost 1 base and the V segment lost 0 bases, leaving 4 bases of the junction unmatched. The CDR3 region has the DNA TGTGCCAGCAGCGTAGGTGAAGCGGGAGGCACAGATACGCAGTATTTT. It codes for CASSVGEAGGTDTQYF. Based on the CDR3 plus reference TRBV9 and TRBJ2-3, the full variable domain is DSGVTQTPKHLITATGQRVTLRCSPRSGDLSVYWYQQSLDQGLQFLIQYYNGEERAKGNILERFSAQQFPDLHSELNLSSLELGDSALYFCASSVGEAGGTDTQYFGPGTRLTVL.

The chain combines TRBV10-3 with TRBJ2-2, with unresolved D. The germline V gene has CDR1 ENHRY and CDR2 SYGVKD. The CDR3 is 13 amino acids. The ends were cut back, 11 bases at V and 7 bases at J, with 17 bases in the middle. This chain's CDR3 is CAPTDLKNGELFF. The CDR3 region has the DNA TGTGCCCCCACGGACCTTAAAAACGGGGAGCTGTTTTTT.

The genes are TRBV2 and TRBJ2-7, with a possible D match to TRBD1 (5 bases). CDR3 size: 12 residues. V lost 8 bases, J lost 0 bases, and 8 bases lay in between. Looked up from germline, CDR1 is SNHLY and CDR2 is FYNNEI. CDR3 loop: CASLDSSYEQYF. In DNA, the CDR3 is TGTGCCAGCCTCGACAGCTCCTACGAGCAGTACTTC.

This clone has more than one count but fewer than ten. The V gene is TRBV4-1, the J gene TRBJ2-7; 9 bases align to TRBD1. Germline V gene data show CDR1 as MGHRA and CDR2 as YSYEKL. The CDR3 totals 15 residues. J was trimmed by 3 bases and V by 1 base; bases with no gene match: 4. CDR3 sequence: CASSQVVTGGYEQYF. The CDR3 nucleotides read TGCGCCAGCAGCCAAGTTGTGACAGGGGGCTACGAGCAGTACTTC.

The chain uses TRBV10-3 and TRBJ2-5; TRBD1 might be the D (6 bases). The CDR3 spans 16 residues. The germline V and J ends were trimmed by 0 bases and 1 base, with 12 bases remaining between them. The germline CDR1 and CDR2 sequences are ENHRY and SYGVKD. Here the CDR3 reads CAISESGGRSQETQYF. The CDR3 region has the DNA TGTGCCATCAGTGAGTCTGGGGGCCGCTCCCAAGAGACCCAGTACTTC.

CDR3 protein: CASSLGQGGGWMYEQYF. In DNA form, the CDR3 reads TGTGCCAGCAGCTTAGGACAGGGAGGAGGATGGATGTACGAGCAGTACTTC. This sequence joins TRBV7-3 and TRBJ2-7; TRBD1 agrees at 8 bases. The ends lost 2 bases at V and 4 bases at J; junction bases unmatched: 13. The CDR3 loop spans 17 amino acids. Germline loops: CDR1 SGHTA, CDR2 FQGTGA.

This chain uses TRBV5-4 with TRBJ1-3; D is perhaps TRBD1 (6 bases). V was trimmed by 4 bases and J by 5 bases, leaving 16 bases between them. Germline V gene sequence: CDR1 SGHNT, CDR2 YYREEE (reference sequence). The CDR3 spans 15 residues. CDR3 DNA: TGTGCCAGCAGCCAACGGGCAGGGGCTCGAAACACCATATATTTT. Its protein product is CASSQRAGARNTIYF.

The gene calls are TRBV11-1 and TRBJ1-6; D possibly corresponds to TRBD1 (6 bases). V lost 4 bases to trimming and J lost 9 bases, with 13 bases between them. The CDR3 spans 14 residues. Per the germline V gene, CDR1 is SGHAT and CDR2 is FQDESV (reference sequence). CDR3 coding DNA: TGTGCCAGCAGCTCATCAGGGGAAGCTTCACCCCTCCACTTT. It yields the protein CASSSSGEASPLHF.

Here the CDR3 DNA reads TGTGCCAGCTGGGCGGAAAGCAATCAGCCCCAGCATTTT. Translation gives CASWAESNQPQHF. J is TRBJ1-5 and V is TRBV6-5, with D hard to call. CDR1 is MNHEY, CDR2 SVGAGI, per germline. V gave up 8 bases and J gave up 1 base, with 9 bases separating them. This CDR3 has 13 residues.

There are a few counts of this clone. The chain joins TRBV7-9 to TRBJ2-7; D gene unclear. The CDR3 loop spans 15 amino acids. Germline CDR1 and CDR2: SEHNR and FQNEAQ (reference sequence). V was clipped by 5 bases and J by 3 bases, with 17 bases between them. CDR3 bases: TGTGCCAGCAGCATAACCGACGGATCACACTACGAGCAGTACTTC. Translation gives CASSITDGSHYEQYF. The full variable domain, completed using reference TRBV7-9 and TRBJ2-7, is DTGVSQNPRHKITKRGQNVTFRCDPISEHNRLYWYRQTLGQGPEFLTYFQNEAQLEKSRLLSDRFSAERPKGSFSTLEIQRTEQGDSAMYLCASSITDGSHYEQYFGPGTRLTVT.

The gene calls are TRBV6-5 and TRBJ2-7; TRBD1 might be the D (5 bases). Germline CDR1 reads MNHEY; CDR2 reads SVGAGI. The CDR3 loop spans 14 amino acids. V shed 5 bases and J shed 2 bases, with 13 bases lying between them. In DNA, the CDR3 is TGTGCCAGCAGTGATACAGGTTACGCCTACGAGCAGTACTTC. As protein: CASSDTGYAYEQYF.